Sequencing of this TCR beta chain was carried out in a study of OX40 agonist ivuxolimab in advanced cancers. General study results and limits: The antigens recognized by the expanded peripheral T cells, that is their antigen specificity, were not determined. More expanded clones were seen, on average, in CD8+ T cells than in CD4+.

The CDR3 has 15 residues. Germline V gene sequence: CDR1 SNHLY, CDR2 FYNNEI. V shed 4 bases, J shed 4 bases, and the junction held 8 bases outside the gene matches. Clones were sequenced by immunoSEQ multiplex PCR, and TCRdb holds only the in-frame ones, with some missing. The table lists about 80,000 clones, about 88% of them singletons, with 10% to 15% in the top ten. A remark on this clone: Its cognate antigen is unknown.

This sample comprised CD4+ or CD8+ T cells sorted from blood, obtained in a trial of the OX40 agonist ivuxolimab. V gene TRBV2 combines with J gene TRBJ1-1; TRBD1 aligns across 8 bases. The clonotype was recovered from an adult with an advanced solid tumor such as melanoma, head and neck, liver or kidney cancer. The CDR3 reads CASSVQGGRATEAFF. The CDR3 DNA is TGTGCCAGCAGTGTACAGGGGGGGAGGGCCACTGAAGCTTTCTTT.